The present T cell receptor (beta chain) was sequenced within a study of control samples from healthy donors and cancer patients. CDR1 and CDR2 (germline): SGHDN, FVKESK. The CDR3 is 16 residues long. V lost 4 bases, J lost 3 bases, and 16 bases lay in between. The repertoire was sequenced with immunoSEQ multiplex PCR; TCRdb's copy has only in-frame clones and lacks some. The top ten clones hold 4.1% of a sample with fewer than 200,000 clones, 90% to 95% of them seen once. The clonotype comes from a woman in her sixties in good health. The chain couples TRBV14 to TRBJ1-3, with D perhaps TRBD1 (5 bases). Material for sequencing was blood. The CDR3 here is CASSRLAGTIGNTIYF. The CDR3 DNA reads as TGTGCCAGCAGCCGACTAGCCGGGACGATTGGAAACACCATATATTTT.